These T cell receptor beta chains were read from a single sample in a study of blood T cells in healthy people across ages. Using its own MiXCR run on the 5' RACE reads, TCRdb lists one record per CDR3 protein. Among over 300,000 distinct CDR3 sequences, 45% to 65% were seen once, and the ten largest hold around 53%. The specimen sequenced was blood. All receptors derive from a man aged 55-75 years in good health. Both conserved end residues are part of each CDR3. A D gene is named only where the DNA matches it firmly. Clone size, where shown, is once, few, many, or a class for clones that have expanded.

V gene	clone size	J gene	D gene	CDR3 protein	CDR3 DNA
TRBV4-2	.	TRBJ2-4	.	CASSSGVSKNIQYF	TGTGCCAGCAGCTCAGGGGTTTCCAAAAACATTCAGTACTTC
TRBV12-5	.	TRBJ2-1	TRBD2	CASGLDPGGLDEQFF	TGTGCTAGTGGTTTGGATCCGGGGGGGCTCGATGAGCAGTTCTTC
TRBV25-1	.	TRBJ2-1	.	CASSSIGTFYNEQFF	TGTGCCAGCAGCAGCATCGGGACATTTTACAATGAGCAGTTCTTC
TRBV14	.	TRBJ2-7	.	CASSQEGGLLAYEQYF	TGTGCCAGCAGCCAAGAAGGAGGACTGCTGGCCTACGAGCAGTACTTC
TRBV20-1	.	TRBJ2-1	.	CSARDHRNEQFF	TGCAGTGCTAGAGATCATCGCAATGAGCAGTTCTTC
TRBV29-1	.	TRBJ2-5	TRBD1	CCVIGDRGLETQYF	TGCTGCGTTATCGGGGACAGGGGGCTAGAGACCCAGTACTTC
TRBV11-1	.	TRBJ2-5	.	CASSTPGPRRETQYF	TGTGCCAGCAGCACACCGGGACCCCGACGGGAGACCCAGTACTTC
TRBV7-2	few	TRBJ2-5	.	CASSSAVGRETQYF	TGTGCCAGCAGCTCCGCAGTCGGGCGGGAGACCCAGTACTTC
TRBV27	few	TRBJ2-5	.	CASSLIEGGETQYF	TGTGCCAGCAGTTTAATAGAAGGAGGAGAGACCCAGTACTTC
TRBV7-9	.	TRBJ2-7	TRBD1	CASSPTGQVTPYEQYF	TGTGCCAGCAGCCCGACGGGACAGGTTACTCCCTACGAGCAGTACTTC
TRBV7-2	few	TRBJ2-5	TRBD1	CASGQGLRVETQYF	TGTGCCAGCGGACAGGGTTTGAGGGTTGAGACCCAGTACTTC
TRBV7-9	.	TRBJ2-7	TRBD1	CASSTTGALSSYEQYF	TGTGCCAGCAGCACCACAGGGGCCCTGAGCTCCTACGAGCAGTACTTC
TRBV4-2	.	TRBJ2-5	TRBD2	CASSQQLAAQETQYF	TGTGCCAGCAGCCAACAACTAGCGGCACAAGAGACCCAGTACTTC
TRBV6-5	.	TRBJ1-4	.	CASRRGGATNEKLFF	TGTGCCAGCCGCCGAGGTGGCGCAACTAATGAAAAACTGTTTTTT
TRBV20-1	.	TRBJ2-1	.	CSAKGDEQFF	TGCAGTGCTAAAGGTGATGAGCAGTTCTTC
TRBV21-1	once	TRBJ2-5	.	CASRKGGRGDGAQYF	TGTGCCAGCAGAAAAGGCGGGAGAGGGGATGGGGCCCAGTACTTC
TRBV10-2	.	TRBJ2-1	.	CASRQQSSYNEQFF	TGCGCCAGCAGGCAACAGAGCTCCTACAATGAGCAGTTCTTC
TRBV7-8	many	TRBJ1-2	.	CASSPGPQGYGYTF	TGTGCCAGCAGCCCCGGGCCCCAGGGCTATGGCTACACCTTC
TRBV27	few	TRBJ2-5	.	CASSLLFSTVPETQYF	TGTGCCAGCAGTTTACTATTTTCGACTGTCCCAGAGACCCAGTACTTC
TRBV20-1	.	TRBJ2-3	.	CSARTGGDTQYF	TGCAGTGCTAGGACAGGAGGAGATACGCAGTATTTT
TRBV4-2	.	TRBJ1-2	TRBD1	CASSQRSTGSDYGYTF	TGTGCCAGCAGCCAACGATCGACAGGGTCGGACTATGGCTACACCTTC
TRBV4-1	.	TRBJ2-5	.	CASSQGGSDFETQYF	TGCGCCAGCAGCCAAGGGGGATCGGACTTCGAGACCCAGTACTTC
TRBV9	.	TRBJ2-7	.	CASSVGRGSYEQYF	TGTGCCAGCAGCGTAGGACGGGGATCCTACGAGCAGTACTTC
TRBV13	many	TRBJ2-3	.	CASSLGNTDTQYF	TGTGCCAGCTCACTGGGGAACACAGATACGCAGTATTTT
TRBV14	.	TRBJ1-1	.	CASSKYWTPAGNTEAFF	TGTGCCAGCAGCAAATACTGGACCCCGGCGGGGAACACTGAAGCTTTCTTT
TRBV6-1	.	TRBJ2-4	.	CASAEGWRNKNIQYF	TGTGCCAGTGCGGAGGGGTGGCGGAATAAAAACATTCAGTACTTC
TRBV10-1	.	TRBJ2-7	TRBD1	CASSERGTVYEQYF	TGCGCCAGCAGTGAGAGGGGGACAGTCTACGAGCAGTACTTC
TRBV21-1	.	TRBJ2-1	.	CASSKAGTSGAKTYNEQFF	TGTGCCAGCAGCAAAGCGGGGACTAGCGGGGCAAAAACCTACAATGAGCAGTTCTTC
TRBV10-3	few	TRBJ2-1	.	CATGGQDPRYYNEQFF	TGTGCCACCGGGGGACAAGACCCAAGATACTACAATGAGCAGTTCTTC
TRBV5-1	.	TRBJ1-6	.	CASEMGDRPNSPLHF	TGCGCCAGCGAAATGGGCGACAGACCAAATTCACCCCTCCACTTT